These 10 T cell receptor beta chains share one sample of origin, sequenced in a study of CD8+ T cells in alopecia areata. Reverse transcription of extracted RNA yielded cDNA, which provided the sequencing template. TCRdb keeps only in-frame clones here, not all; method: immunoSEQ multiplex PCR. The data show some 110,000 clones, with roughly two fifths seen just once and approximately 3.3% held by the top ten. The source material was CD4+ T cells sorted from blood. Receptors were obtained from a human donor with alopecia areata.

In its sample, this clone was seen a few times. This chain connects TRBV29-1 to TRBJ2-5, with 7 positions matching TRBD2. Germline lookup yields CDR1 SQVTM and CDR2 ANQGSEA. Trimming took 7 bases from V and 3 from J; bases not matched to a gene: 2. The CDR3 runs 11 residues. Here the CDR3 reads CSGGREETQYF. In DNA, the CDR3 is TGCAGCGGAGGGAGGGAAGAGACCCAGTACTTC.

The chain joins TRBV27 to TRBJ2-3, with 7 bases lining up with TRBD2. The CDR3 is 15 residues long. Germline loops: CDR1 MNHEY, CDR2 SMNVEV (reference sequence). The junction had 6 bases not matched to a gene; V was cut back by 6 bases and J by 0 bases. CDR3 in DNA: TGTGCCAGCAGGATGTTAGCGGGCAGCACAGATACGCAGTATTTT. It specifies CASRMLAGSTDTQYF.

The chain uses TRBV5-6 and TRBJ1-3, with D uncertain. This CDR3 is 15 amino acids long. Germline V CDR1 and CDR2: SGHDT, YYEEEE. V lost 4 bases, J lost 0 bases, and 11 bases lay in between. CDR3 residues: CASSRRLSSGNTIYF. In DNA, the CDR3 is TGTGCCAGCAGCCGACGGCTCAGCTCTGGAAACACCATATATTTT.

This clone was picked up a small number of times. In DNA form, the CDR3 reads TGCGCCAGCAGCTCGGAAAATGAGCAGTTCTTC. It codes for CASSSENEQFF. The chain joins TRBV5-1 to TRBJ2-1; D uncertain. CDR3 length: 11 residues. V was pared by 3 bases and J by 7 bases, with 5 bases between. Looked up from germline, CDR1 is SGHRS and CDR2 is YFSETQ.

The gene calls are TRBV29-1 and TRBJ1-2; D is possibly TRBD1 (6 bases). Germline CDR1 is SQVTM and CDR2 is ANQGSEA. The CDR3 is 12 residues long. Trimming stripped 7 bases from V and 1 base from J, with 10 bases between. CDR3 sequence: CSAGQFNYGYTF. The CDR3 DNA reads TGCAGCGCCGGACAGTTTAACTATGGCTACACCTTC. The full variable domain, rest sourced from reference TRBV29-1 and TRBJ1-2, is SAVISQKPSRDICQRGTSLTIQCQVDSQVTMMFWYRQQPGQSLTLIATANQGSEATYESGFVIDKFPISRPNLTFSTLTVSNMSPEDSSIYLCSAGQFNYGYTFGSGTRLTVV.

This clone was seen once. The CDR3 sequence: CASSPPGLAGGTGYEQYF. For the CDR3, the DNA is TGTGCCAGCTCACCACCAGGACTAGCGGGAGGCACCGGCTACGAGCAGTACTTC. The chain has TRBV18 and TRBJ2-7; 14 positions match TRBD2. CDR1 is KGHSH and CDR2 is LQKENI in the germline V gene. V trimming: 0 bases; J trimming: 3 bases; junction bases outside the gene matches: 7. The CDR3 consists of 18 residues.

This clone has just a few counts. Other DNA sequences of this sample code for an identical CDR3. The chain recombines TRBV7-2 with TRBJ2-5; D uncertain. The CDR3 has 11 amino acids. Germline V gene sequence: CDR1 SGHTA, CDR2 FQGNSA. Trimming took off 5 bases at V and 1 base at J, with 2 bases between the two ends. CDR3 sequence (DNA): TGTGCCAGCAGCCGCCAAGAGACCCAGTACTTC. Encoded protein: CASSRQETQYF.

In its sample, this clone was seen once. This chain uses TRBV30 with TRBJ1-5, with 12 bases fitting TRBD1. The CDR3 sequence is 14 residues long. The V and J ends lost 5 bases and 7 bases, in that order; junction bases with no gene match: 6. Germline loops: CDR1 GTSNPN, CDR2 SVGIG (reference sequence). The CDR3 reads CAWGPGQGAQPQHF. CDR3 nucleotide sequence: TGTGCCTGGGGGCCGGGACAGGGGGCCCAGCCCCAGCATTTT.

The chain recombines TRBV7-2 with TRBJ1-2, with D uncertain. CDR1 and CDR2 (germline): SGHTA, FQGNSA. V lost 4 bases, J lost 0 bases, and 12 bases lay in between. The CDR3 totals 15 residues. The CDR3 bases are TGTGCCAGCAGCTCTGGGAGCGGCCCTAACTATGGCTACACCTTC. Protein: CASSSGSGPNYGYTF.

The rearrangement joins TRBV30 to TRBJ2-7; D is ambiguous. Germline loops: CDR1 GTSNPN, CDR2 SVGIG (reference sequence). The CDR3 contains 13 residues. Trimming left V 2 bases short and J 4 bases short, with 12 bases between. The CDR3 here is CAWSRPSQYEQYF. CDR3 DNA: TGTGCCTGGAGTCGGCCCAGCCAGTACGAGCAGTACTTC.